This paragraph reports one T cell receptor beta chain. No antigen is known for it. The data are from a study of OX40 agonist ivuxolimab in advanced cancers. Profiled with immunoSEQ multiplex PCR; TCRdb holds only in-frame clones, not every one. The table includes 95,000 to 100,000 clones, around 94% detected once. Findings and caveats of the study: Low clonal expansion, among the lowest seen, marked partial responders at 0.1-3.0 mg/kg.

The CDR3 has 17 residues. Deletions cut 4 bases from V and 1 base from J, with 19 bases between. CDR1 MDHEN and CDR2 SYDVKM come from the germline V gene. The material was CD4+ or CD8+ T cells sorted from blood, obtained in a trial of the OX40 agonist ivuxolimab. This clonotype was obtained from an adult with an advanced solid tumor such as melanoma, head and neck, liver or kidney cancer. The chain couples TRBV28 to TRBJ2-5; tentative D call: TRBD1 (7 bases). CDR3 in amino acids: CASSYLAAGGIQETQYF. CDR3 nucleotide sequence: TGTGCCAGCAGTTACCTTGCCGCAGGGGGGATCCAAGAGACCCAGTACTTC.